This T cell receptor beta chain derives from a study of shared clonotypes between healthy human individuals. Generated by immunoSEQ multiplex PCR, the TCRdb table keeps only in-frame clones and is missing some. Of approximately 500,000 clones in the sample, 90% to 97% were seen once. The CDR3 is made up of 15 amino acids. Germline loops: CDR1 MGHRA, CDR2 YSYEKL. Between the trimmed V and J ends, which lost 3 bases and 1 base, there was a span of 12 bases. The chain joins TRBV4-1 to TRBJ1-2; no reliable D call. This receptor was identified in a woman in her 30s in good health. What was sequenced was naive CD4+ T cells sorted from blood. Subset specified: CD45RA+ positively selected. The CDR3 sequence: CASSQRTVLNYGYTF. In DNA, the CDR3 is TGCGCCAGCAGCCAGAGGACGGTGCTTAACTATGGCTACACCTTC.